Listed below are T cell receptor beta chains from one sample, sequenced in a study of T-cell memory formation after mild COVID-19. Using its own MiXCR run on the 5' RACE reads, TCRdb lists one record per CDR3 protein. The table lists tens of thousands of distinct CDR3 sequences, approximately 6.6% of them singletons. Sequenced input: PBMCs or a T cell subset sorted from them (not recorded which). These receptor sequences come from a man aged 18 to 30 who had mild COVID-19 (a few samples of this study predate the infection). Cell type and time point are not known. Both conserved end residues are part of each CDR3. The D gene is left open where the match is weak. Clone size is stated in some rows and not others, as once, few, many or a class when expanded.

>NA|NA|TRBJ1-6|TRBV6-5
CASSYVQGESPLHF
TGTGCCAGCAGTTACGTTCAGGGAGAATCACCCCTCCACTTT
>NA|NA|TRBJ1-1|TRBV20-1
CSARDAYHNTEAFF
TGCAGTGCTAGAGACGCTTACCATAACACTGAAGCTTTCTTT
>NA|NA|TRBJ1-1|TRBV6-2/TRBV6-3
CASSYGRVTEAFF
TGTGCCAGCAGTTACGGAAGAGTCACTGAAGCTTTCTTT
>few|NA|TRBJ1-6|TRBV7-9
CASSLTGVSYNSPLHF
TGTGCCAGCAGCTTAACAGGCGTCTCCTATAATTCACCCCTCCACTTT
>few|NA|TRBJ2-2|TRBV12-3/TRBV12-4
CASSLAPGNTGELFF
TGTGCCAGCAGTTTAGCGCCCGGGAACACCGGGGAGCTGTTTTTT
>few|NA|TRBJ1-2|TRBV6-1
CASSEVPGIFGGYTF
TGTGCCAGCAGTGAAGTTCCAGGGATCTTTGGTGGCTACACCTTC
>many|TRBD2|TRBJ2-3|TRBV20-1
CSAIGGAGTDTQYF
TGCAGTGCTATCGGGGGGGCCGGCACAGATACGCAGTATTTT
>many|NA|TRBJ2-2|TRBV4-2
CASSQVGSGELFF
TGTGCCAGCAGCCAAGTAGGGTCCGGGGAGCTGTTTTTT
>many|NA|TRBJ2-3|TRBV6-5
CASTPRDRLSTDTQYF
TGTGCCAGCACGCCTCGTGACAGGTTAAGCACAGATACGCAGTATTTT
>few|TRBD1|TRBJ1-3|TRBV5-1
CASSDQGAGSGNTIYF
TGCGCCAGCAGCGATCAGGGGGCAGGTTCTGGAAACACCATATATTTT
>many|NA|TRBJ2-1|TRBV10-1
CASSEGTHWFF
TGCGCCAGCAGTGAGGGGACTCACTGGTTCTTC
>NA|NA|TRBJ2-3|TRBV7-9
CASSYRDPSTDTQYF
TGTGCCAGCAGCTACCGGGATCCTAGCACAGATACGCAGTATTTT
>NA|NA|TRBJ2-5|TRBV7-2
CASSLGVETQYF
TGTGCCAGCAGCTTGGGCGTTGAGACCCAGTACTTC
>medium-sized|NA|TRBJ2-1|TRBV7-9
CASSRGPQGRRNEQFF
TGTGCCAGCAGCAGGGGCCCCCAGGGACGTCGGAATGAGCAGTTCTTC
>few|NA|TRBJ2-1|TRBV24-1
CATSDLARRGRNEQFF
TGTGCCACCAGTGATTTGGCACGACGGGGACGCAATGAGCAGTTCTTC
>few|NA|TRBJ2-1|TRBV5-5
CASSPLGGLVSEQFF
TGTGCCAGCAGCCCGCTGGGGGGTCTCGTGAGTGAGCAGTTCTTC
>few|TRBD2|TRBJ2-1|TRBV5-4
CASSLLAGGYNEQFF
TGTGCCAGCAGCTTACTAGCGGGGGGTTACAATGAGCAGTTCTTC
>many|NA|TRBJ2-2|TRBV21-1
CASSPTGNTTGELFF
TGTGCCAGCAGCCCCACAGGGAATACCACCGGGGAGCTGTTTTTT
>few|TRBD1|TRBJ2-5|TRBV2
CASLYIPGGGQTQYF
TGTGCCAGTCTTTACATCCCAGGGGGCGGGCAGACCCAGTACTTC
>few|NA|TRBJ2-3|TRBV5-1
CASSFGEGTDTQYF
TGCGCCAGCAGCTTCGGCGAGGGCACAGATACGCAGTATTTT
>few|TRBD2|TRBJ2-5|TRBV5-1
CASSFVPGGRETQYF
TGCGCCAGCAGCTTCGTCCCGGGGGGACGAGAGACCCAGTACTTC
>NA|TRBD1|TRBJ2-7|TRBV10-3
CAITGQGMDEQYF
TGTGCCATCACCGGACAGGGTATGGACGAGCAGTACTTC
>many|TRBD2|TRBJ2-7|TRBV28
CASQTSGHSYEQYF
TGTGCCAGCCAGACTAGCGGGCACTCCTACGAGCAGTACTTC
>few|NA|TRBJ2-3|TRBV7-9
CASSFRPVGLEGFTDTQYF
TGTGCCAGCAGCTTCAGACCTGTGGGCCTGGAAGGCTTCACAGATACGCAGTATTTT
>many|TRBD1|TRBJ2-7|TRBV12-3/TRBV12-4
CASTEMGGDRGSYEQYF
TGTGCCAGCACCGAAATGGGAGGGGACAGGGGCTCCTACGAGCAGTACTTC
>few|NA|TRBJ2-7|TRBV4-3
CASSQDRDFTYEQYF
TGCGCCAGCAGCCAAGACCGGGACTTCACCTACGAGCAGTACTTC
>few|NA|TRBJ1-1|TRBV7-2
CASSLQGQGTEAFF
TGTGCCAGCAGCTTACAGGGGCAGGGCACTGAAGCTTTCTTT
>NA|NA|TRBJ2-1|TRBV29-1
CSVSGVNEQFF
TGCAGCGTTTCCGGGGTCAATGAGCAGTTCTTC
>few|NA|TRBJ1-2|TRBV12-3/TRBV12-4
CASSLGYDGSYGYTF
TGTGCCAGCAGTTTAGGTTACGACGGCAGCTATGGCTACACCTTC
>many|NA|TRBJ1-1|TRBV5-6
CASSPRWGVGTEAFF
TGTGCCAGCAGCCCTAGGTGGGGGGTCGGCACTGAAGCTTTCTTT
>few|NA|TRBJ1-1|TRBV5-1
CASTLGRGNTEAFF
TGCGCCAGCACCCTGGGACGGGGGAACACTGAAGCTTTCTTT
>NA|NA|TRBJ1-2|TRBV4-3
CASSQDAGGGTRPNYGYTF
TGCGCCAGCAGCCAAGATGCCGGAGGGGGTACTAGACCTAACTATGGCTACACCTTC
>NA|NA|TRBJ2-6|TRBV7-9
CASSSWNTGANVLTF
TGTGCCAGCAGCTCCTGGAATACTGGGGCCAACGTCCTGACTTTC
>NA|NA|TRBJ1-1|TRBV19
CASSTRTEAFF
TGTGCCAGTAGTACACGAACTGAAGCTTTCTTT
>NA|NA|TRBJ1-2|TRBV18
CASTKDMRVGYTF
TGTGCCAGCACTAAGGACATGAGGGTTGGCTACACCTTC
>NA|TRBD2|TRBJ2-1|TRBV6-2/TRBV6-3
CASSSLSSLAGGNYNEQFF
TGTGCCAGCAGTAGCCTTTCCTCACTAGCGGGGGGTAACTACAATGAGCAGTTCTTC
>NA|NA|TRBJ1-3|TRBV5-1
CASSLMGYSGNTIYF
TGCGCCAGCAGCTTGATGGGCTACTCTGGAAACACCATATATTTT
>few|TRBD2|TRBJ2-1|TRBV6-5
CASSYSAGGYNEQFF
TGTGCCAGCAGTTACTCGGCGGGGGGATACAATGAGCAGTTCTTC